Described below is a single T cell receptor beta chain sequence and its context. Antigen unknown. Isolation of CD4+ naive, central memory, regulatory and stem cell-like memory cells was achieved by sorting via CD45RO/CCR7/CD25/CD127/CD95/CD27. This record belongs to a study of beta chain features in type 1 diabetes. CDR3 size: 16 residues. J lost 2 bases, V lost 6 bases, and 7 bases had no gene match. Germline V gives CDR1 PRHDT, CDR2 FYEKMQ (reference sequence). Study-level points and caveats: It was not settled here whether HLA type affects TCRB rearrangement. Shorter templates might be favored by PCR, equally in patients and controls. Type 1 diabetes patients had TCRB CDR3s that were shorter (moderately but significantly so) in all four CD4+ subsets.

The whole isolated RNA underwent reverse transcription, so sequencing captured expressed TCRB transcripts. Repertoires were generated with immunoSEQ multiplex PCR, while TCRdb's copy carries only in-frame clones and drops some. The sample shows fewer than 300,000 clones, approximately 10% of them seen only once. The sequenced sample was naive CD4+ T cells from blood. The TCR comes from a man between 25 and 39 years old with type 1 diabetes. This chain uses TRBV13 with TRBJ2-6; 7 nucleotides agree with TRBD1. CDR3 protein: CASRPTGTAGANVLTF. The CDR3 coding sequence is TGTGCCAGCAGACCAACCGGGACAGCTGGGGCCAACGTCCTGACTTTC.